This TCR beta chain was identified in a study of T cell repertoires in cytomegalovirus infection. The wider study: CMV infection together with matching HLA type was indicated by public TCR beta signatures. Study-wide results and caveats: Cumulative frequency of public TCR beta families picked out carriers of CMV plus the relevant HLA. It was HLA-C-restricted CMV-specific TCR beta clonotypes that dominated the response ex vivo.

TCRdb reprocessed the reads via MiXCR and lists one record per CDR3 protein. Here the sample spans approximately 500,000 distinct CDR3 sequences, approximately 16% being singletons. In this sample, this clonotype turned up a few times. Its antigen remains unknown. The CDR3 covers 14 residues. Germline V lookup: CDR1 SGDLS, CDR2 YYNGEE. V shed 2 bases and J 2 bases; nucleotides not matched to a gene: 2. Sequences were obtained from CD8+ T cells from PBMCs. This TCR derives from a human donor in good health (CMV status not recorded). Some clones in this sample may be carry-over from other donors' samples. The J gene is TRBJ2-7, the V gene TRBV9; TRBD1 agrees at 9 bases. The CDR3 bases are TGTGCCAGCAGCGTGGGGACAGGGCCCTACGAGCAGTACTTC. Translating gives CASSVGTGPYEQYF.